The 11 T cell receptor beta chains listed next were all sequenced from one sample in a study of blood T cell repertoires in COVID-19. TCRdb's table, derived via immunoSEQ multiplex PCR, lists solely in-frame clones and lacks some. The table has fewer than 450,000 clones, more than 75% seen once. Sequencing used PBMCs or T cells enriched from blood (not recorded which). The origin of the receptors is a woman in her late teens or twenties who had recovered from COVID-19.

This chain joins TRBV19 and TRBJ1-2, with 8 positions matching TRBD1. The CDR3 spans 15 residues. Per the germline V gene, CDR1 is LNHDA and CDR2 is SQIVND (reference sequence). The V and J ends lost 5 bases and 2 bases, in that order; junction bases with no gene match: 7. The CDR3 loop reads CASSPFGQGNYGYTF. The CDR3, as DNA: TGTGCCAGTAGTCCCTTCGGACAGGGAAACTATGGCTACACCTTC.

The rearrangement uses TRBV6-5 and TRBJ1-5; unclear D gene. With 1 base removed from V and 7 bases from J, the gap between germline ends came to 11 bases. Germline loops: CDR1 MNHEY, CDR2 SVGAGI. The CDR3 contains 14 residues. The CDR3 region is CASSYLRAGQPQHF. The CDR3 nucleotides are TGTGCCAGCAGTTACTTGAGAGCGGGACAGCCCCAGCATTTT.

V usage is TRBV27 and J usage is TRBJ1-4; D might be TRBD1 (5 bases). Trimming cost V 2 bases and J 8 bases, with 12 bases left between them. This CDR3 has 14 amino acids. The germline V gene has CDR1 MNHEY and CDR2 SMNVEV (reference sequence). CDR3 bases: TGTGCCAGCAGTTTAACCGGGAGGGGAGAAAAACTGTTTTTT. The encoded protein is CASSLTGRGEKLFF.

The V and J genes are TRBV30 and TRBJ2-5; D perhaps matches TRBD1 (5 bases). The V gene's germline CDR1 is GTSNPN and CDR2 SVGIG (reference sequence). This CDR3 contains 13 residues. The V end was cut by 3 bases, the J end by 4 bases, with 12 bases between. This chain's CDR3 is CAWRPDKLETQYF. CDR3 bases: TGTGCCTGGAGGCCGGACAAGCTAGAGACCCAGTACTTC.

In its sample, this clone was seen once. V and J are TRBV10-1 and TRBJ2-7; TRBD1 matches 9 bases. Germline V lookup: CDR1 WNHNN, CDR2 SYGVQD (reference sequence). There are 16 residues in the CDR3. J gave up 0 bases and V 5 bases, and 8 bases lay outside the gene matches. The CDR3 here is CASSNSAGQGSYEQYF. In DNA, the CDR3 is TGCGCCAGCAGTAACTCCGCGGGACAGGGCTCCTACGAGCAGTACTTC.

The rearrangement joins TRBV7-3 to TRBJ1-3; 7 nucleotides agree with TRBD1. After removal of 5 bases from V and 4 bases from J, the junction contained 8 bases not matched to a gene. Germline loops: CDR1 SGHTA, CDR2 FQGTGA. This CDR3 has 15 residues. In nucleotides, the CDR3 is TGTGCCAGCAGCCCCTCAGGGGGAAGAGGAAACACCATATATTTT. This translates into CASSPSGGRGNTIYF.

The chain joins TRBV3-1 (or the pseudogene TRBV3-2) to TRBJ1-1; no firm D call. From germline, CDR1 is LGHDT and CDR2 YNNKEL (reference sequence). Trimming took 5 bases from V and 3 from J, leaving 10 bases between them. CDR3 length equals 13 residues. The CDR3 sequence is CASSSGRDTEAFF. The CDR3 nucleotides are TGTGCCAGCAGCTCCGGTCGGGACACTGAAGCTTTCTTT.

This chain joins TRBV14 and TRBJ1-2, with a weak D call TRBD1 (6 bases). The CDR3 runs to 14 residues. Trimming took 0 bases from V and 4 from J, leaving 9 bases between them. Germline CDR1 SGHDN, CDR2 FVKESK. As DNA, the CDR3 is TGTGCCAGCAGCCAAGATGGGGGCTCCTATGGCTACACCTTC. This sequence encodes CASSQDGGSYGYTF.

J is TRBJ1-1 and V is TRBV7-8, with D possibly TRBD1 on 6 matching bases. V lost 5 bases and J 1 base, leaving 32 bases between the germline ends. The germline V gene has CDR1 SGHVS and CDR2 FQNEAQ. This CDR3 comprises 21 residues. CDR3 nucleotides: TGTGCCAGCAGCCCGAGACAGGACCCAGGTCCCGGAGGAAGCCCGAACACTGAAGCTTTCTTT. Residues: CASSPRQDPGPGGSPNTEAFF.

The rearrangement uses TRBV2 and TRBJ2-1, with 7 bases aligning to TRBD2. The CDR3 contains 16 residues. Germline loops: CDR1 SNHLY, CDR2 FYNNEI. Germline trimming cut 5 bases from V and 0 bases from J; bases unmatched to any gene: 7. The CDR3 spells CASSPSSGRSYNEQFF. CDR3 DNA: TGTGCCAGCAGTCCCTCTAGCGGCCGCTCCTACAATGAGCAGTTCTTC.

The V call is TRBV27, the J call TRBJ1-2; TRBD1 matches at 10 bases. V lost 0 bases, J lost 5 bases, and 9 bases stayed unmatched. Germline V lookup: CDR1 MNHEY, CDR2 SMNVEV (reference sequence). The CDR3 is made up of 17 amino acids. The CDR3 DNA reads TGTGCCAGCAGTTTATCGGTGGGGGACAGGGGTCCGTATGGCTACACCTTC. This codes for CASSLSVGDRGPYGYTF.